This entry is about one T cell receptor (beta chain). Its antigen is still unknown. The CDR3 spans 11 residues. The germline V and J ends were trimmed by 3 bases and 8 bases, with 5 bases remaining between them. The method was immunoSEQ multiplex PCR; TCRdb's version includes in-frame clones alone and lacks a portion of them. The sample lists around 53,000 clones, approximately 85% occurring once. This sample was included in a study of T cell responses to AZD1222 COVID-19 vaccine. Study-level findings and limits: Scientists sampled the repertoires only once the peak T cell response had passed. Donors in the cohort were predominantly white British and more often female, and clonal diversity was possibly underestimated. Dominant at 160-218 and 743-854, vaccine-associated CD4 TCRs also spanned spike. Spike-specific TCR breadth and depth rose after two AZD1222 doses.

Sample: peripheral blood, taken on day 0 of MenACWY control vaccination. The chain combines TRBV12-3 or TRBV12-4 with TRBJ2-1; D is undetermined. The receptor's source is an adult in good health. The CDR3 protein is CASSFGHEQFF. As DNA, the CDR3 is TGTGCCAGCAGTTTTGGGCATGAGCAGTTCTTC.